This TCR beta chain emerged from a study of T cell repertoires in cytomegalovirus infection. Study in general: A matching HLA type, together with CMV infection, was signaled by public TCR beta signatures.

Broader study findings: Identification of carriers of CMV plus the relevant HLA was performed using cumulative public TCR beta family frequency.

This clonotype appeared many times. Its target is not known. TCRdb reprocessed the reads with MiXCR, giving one entry per CDR3 protein. Among about 250,000 distinct CDR3 sequences listed, roughly 6.5% were seen once. V was shortened by 3 bases and J by 5 bases, with 7 bases between the two germline ends. The CDR3 length is 11 residues. CDR1 DFQATT and CDR2 SNEGSKA come from the germline V gene (reference sequence). The receptor was derived from a human donor in good health (CMV status not recorded). Some clones in this sample may be carry-over from other donors' samples. The material sequenced was PBMCs. The chain is built from TRBV20-1 and TRBJ2-5; D not certain. The CDR3 DNA reads as TGCAGTGCTAGGCCCGGGGAGACCCAGTACTTC. Encoded protein: CSARPGETQYF.